These 3 T cell receptor beta chains were all obtained from the same sample, sequenced in a study of shared clonotypes between healthy human individuals. TCRdb's table, derived via immunoSEQ multiplex PCR, lists solely in-frame clones and lacks some. The sample yields some 1.4 million clones, roughly 96% seen once. The sample was naive CD4+ T cells sorted from blood. Subset given: CD45RA+ positively selected. The source is a man younger than 45 in good health.

This clone was observed a single time. CDR3 in DNA: TGTGCCAGCACTGGCGGGACAGGGACCTACGAGCAGTACTTC. It is translated as CASTGGTGTYEQYF. J is TRBJ2-7 and V is TRBV2, with 9 nucleotides matching TRBD1. With V trimmed by 7 bases and J by 2 bases, 6 bases remained unmatched. CDR3 length: 14 residues. The germline V gene encodes CDR1 SNHLY and CDR2 FYNNEI.

The chain links TRBV5-4 to TRBJ1-5; TRBD1 matches 7 bases. V dropped 4 bases and J dropped 0; count of bases not matched to a gene: 4. The CDR3 totals 15 residues. Per the germline V gene, CDR1 is SGHNT and CDR2 is YYREEE (reference sequence). The CDR3 bases are TGTGCCAGCAGCAGCGGGACAGATAGCAATCAGCCCCAGCATTTT. This codes for CASSSGTDSNQPQHF.

The chain recombines TRBV5-1 with TRBJ1-2; no clear D. In germline, CDR1 is SGHRS, CDR2 YFSETQ. With 4 bases removed from V and 4 bases from J, the gap between germline ends came to 11 bases. CDR3 length equals 13 residues. The CDR3: CASSTEPTYGYTF. For the CDR3, the DNA is TGCGCCAGCAGCACGGAACCGACCTATGGCTACACCTTC.